The 9 T cell receptor beta chains presented below share a single source sample, sequenced in a study of cytomegalovirus exposure and HLA in healthy donors. In the PCR, 60 Vbeta and 13 Jbeta primers were used. Method: immunoSEQ multiplex PCR; TCRdb's copy keeps in-frame clones and lacks some. The sample includes roughly 140,000 clones, 80% seen only once; the top ten take roughly 4.5%. The source material was PBMCs. Receptors originate from a man aged 40-49 years in good health and CMV-seronegative.

The chain couples TRBV5-1 to TRBJ2-5; 10 positions agree with TRBD2. This CDR3 is 16 amino acids long. CDR1 SGHRS and CDR2 YFSETQ come from the germline V gene. Trimming at V came to 1 base and at J to 5 bases, leaving 8 bases not matched to a gene. The CDR3 DNA sequence: TGCGCCAGCAGCTTGTTAGCTAGCGGGGGCAGGGAGACCCAGTACTTC. Encoded protein: CASSLLASGGRETQYF.

The chain carries TRBV5-8 and TRBJ2-5, with D perhaps matching TRBD2 (5 bases). Trimming stripped 1 base from V and 5 bases from J, with 9 bases between. CDR3 length: 13 residues. The germline V gene has CDR1 SGHTS and CDR2 YDEGEE. The CDR3 DNA is TGTGCCAGCAGCTTGCCGGGGTGGGAGACCCAGTACTTC. This encodes CASSLPGWETQYF.

The chain recombines TRBV4-1 with TRBJ2-5; D unclear. The end of the DNA fits TRBJ2-7 better, so the J call may be wrong. CDR1 is MGHRA, CDR2 YSYEKL, per germline. The CDR3 runs to 13 residues. The CDR3 is CASSQNDGYEQYF. Here the CDR3 DNA reads TGCGCCAGCAGCCAGAACGACGGGTACGAGCAGTACTTC.

V is TRBV5-1 and J is TRBJ2-7; 7 bases are shared with TRBD2. Germline V gene data show CDR1 as SGHRS and CDR2 as YFSETQ. With 4 bases clipped from V and 3 bases from J, the junction kept 4 bases outside the gene matches. The CDR3 is made up of 13 amino acids. This CDR3 reads CASSLTGGYEQYF. CDR3 sequence (DNA): TGCGCCAGCAGCCTGACGGGGGGCTACGAGCAGTACTTC.

This clone was counted a few times. The V call is TRBV10-2, the J call TRBJ2-7, with D possibly being TRBD2 (6 bases). The germline V gene has CDR1 WSHSY and CDR2 SAAADI. The CDR3 is 12 residues long. Trimming left V 8 bases short and J 6 bases short, with 14 bases between. The chain's CDR3 is CASGLGRGEQYF. The CDR3 DNA sequence: TGCGCCAGCGGACTCGGGCGGGGCGAGCAGTACTTC.

The rearrangement uses TRBV20-1 and TRBJ1-4, with D unresolved. Between the trimmed V and J ends, which lost 6 bases and 7 bases, there was a span of 9 bases. The length of the CDR3 is 11 residues. The germline V gene encodes CDR1 DFQATT and CDR2 SNEGSKA (reference sequence). The CDR3 sequence is CSAPGSEKLFF. The DNA for the CDR3 is TGCAGTGCGCCGGGGAGTGAAAAACTGTTTTTT.

The V call is TRBV19, the J call TRBJ1-4; weak D call: TRBD1 (6 bases). CDR3 length: 12 amino acids. CDR1 and CDR2 from the germline V gene are LNHDA and SQIVND (reference sequence). The V end was cut by 6 bases, the J end by 8 bases, with 10 bases between. DNA for the CDR3: TGTGCCAGTAGACCAGGGGAAGAAAAACTGTTTTTT. This encodes CASRPGEEKLFF.

CDR3 nucleotides: TGTGCCAGCAGCTTAGGCGGGGGCCTTAGCACAGATACGCAGTATTTT. Protein: CASSLGGGLSTDTQYF. The V gene is TRBV7-2, the J gene TRBJ2-3, with D possibly TRBD2 on 7 matching bases. Looked up from germline, CDR1 is SGHTA and CDR2 is FQGNSA. This CDR3 has 16 amino acids. V lost 1 base to trimming and J lost 0 bases, with 11 bases between them.

V gene TRBV7-9 combines with J gene TRBJ1-2, with 7 bases identical to TRBD1. The CDR3 spans 17 residues. Germline trimming cut 2 bases from V and 7 bases from J; bases unmatched to any gene: 16. CDR1 is SEHNR, CDR2 FQNEAQ, per germline (reference sequence). The CDR3 here is CASSLFPRGAGSSGYTF. The CDR3 DNA is TGTGCCAGCAGCTTATTCCCCAGGGGGGCAGGATCAAGTGGCTACACCTTC.